The clone carrying this TCR beta chain was detected only a few times. The sample comes from a study of control samples from healthy donors and cancer patients. Generated by immunoSEQ multiplex PCR, the TCRdb table keeps only in-frame clones and is missing some. The table has about 120,000 clones, about 90% seen once. Germline CDR1 reads MNHEY; CDR2 reads SVGEGT. This CDR3 is built from 13 residues. V was pared by 5 bases and J by 5 bases, with 5 bases of the junction left unmatched. Sequenced material: blood. The sequence was obtained from a man aged 45-65 years in good health. The chain employs TRBV6-2 or TRBV6-3 and TRBJ1-2; TRBD1 matches at 7 bases. CDR3 sequence: CASSPGQRYGYTF. The CDR3 nucleotides read TGTGCCAGCAGTCCGGGACAGCGATATGGCTACACCTTC.